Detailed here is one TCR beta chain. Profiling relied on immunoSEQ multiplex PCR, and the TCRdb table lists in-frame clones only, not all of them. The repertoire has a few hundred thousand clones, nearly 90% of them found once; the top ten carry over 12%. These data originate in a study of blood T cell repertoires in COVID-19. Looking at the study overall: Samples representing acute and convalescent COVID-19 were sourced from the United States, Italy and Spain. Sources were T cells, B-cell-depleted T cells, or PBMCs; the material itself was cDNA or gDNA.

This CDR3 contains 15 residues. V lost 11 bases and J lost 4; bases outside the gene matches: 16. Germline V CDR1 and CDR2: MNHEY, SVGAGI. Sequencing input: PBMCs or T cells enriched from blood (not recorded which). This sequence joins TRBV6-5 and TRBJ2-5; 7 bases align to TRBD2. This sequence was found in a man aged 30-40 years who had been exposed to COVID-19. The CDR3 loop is CAATGRGSPTETQYF. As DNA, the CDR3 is TGTGCCGCAACGGGGCGGGGGTCCCCGACAGAGACCCAGTACTTC.